The 10 T cell receptor beta chains reported below all come from one sample, sequenced in a study of T cell clones after liver transplantation. TCRdb keeps only in-frame clones here, not all; method: immunoSEQ multiplex PCR. The repertoire holds fewer than 20,000 clones, with 75% to 90% as singletons. This sample comprised CD8+ T cells from blood, obtained just over 45 months after liver transplant. The receptors originated from a human patient who received a liver transplant. Some T cells may have originated in the graft donor.

Only one count was recorded for this clone. The chain has TRBV6-5 and TRBJ1-5; 9 bases agree with TRBD1. V dropped 6 bases and J dropped 4; count of bases not matched to a gene: 4. Germline CDR1 MNHEY, CDR2 SVGAGI. The CDR3 spans 14 residues. The CDR3 coding sequence is TGTGCCAGCAGCCCAGGACAGGGGAATCAGCCCCAGCATTTT. This encodes CASSPGQGNQPQHF.

The chain recombines TRBV19 with TRBJ2-3; no reliable D call. There are 15 residues in the CDR3. CDR1 LNHDA and CDR2 SQIVND come from the germline V gene (reference sequence). Trimming removed 3 bases from V and 2 bases from J, with 12 bases in between. The CDR3 DNA sequence: TGTGCCAGTAGTATTTACGGCGGCTTCACAGATACGCAGTATTTT. Translating gives CASSIYGGFTDTQYF.

The rearrangement uses TRBV27 and TRBJ2-7; no definite D call. Deletions cut 11 bases from V and 4 bases from J, with 15 bases between. The CDR3 has 12 residues. Per germline, CDR1 MNHEY and CDR2 SMNVEV (reference sequence). Written as DNA, the CDR3 is TGTGCCGTCGGAGTCAGAGCTTACGAGCAGTACTTC. Residues: CAVGVRAYEQYF.

The V and J genes are TRBV5-6 and TRBJ2-5; 7 positions agree with TRBD1. Germline V gene data show CDR1 as SGHDT and CDR2 as YYEEEE. CDR3 length: 13 residues. J lost 4 bases, V lost 4 bases, and 4 bases had no gene match. This CDR3 reads CASSPDRAETQYF. The CDR3 bases are TGTGCCAGCAGCCCCGACAGGGCAGAGACCCAGTACTTC. The whole variable domain, remainder taken from reference TRBV5-6 and TRBJ2-5, is DAGVTQSPTHLIKTRGQQVTLRCSPKSGHDTVSWYQQALGQGPQFIFQYYEEEERQRGNFPDRFSGHQFPNYSSELNVNALLLGDSALYLCASSPDRAETQYFGPGTRLLVL.

The chain joins TRBV19 to TRBJ1-1; 7 nucleotides line up with TRBD1. After removal of 3 bases from V and 2 bases from J, the junction contained 3 bases not matched to a gene. Germline loops: CDR1 LNHDA, CDR2 SQIVND (reference sequence). This CDR3 comprises 14 residues. The CDR3 is CASSISGGNTEAFF. The CDR3 nucleotides read TGTGCCAGTAGTATTTCAGGGGGAAACACTGAAGCTTTCTTT.

V usage is TRBV28 and J usage is TRBJ1-2; D gene ambiguous. There are 14 residues in the CDR3. V lost 5 bases, J lost 7 bases, and 17 bases lay in between. Germline CDR1 and CDR2: MDHEN and SYDVKM. For the CDR3, the DNA is TGTGCCAGCAGTCGACCCTGGACTGTTCGTGGCTACACCTTC. Its protein is CASSRPWTVRGYTF.

This rearrangement joins TRBV5-1 to TRBJ2-7; 12 bases line up with TRBD2. CDR1 and CDR2 from the germline V gene are SGHRS and YFSETQ. The length of the CDR3 is 17 residues. The ends lost 0 bases at V and 4 bases at J; junction bases unmatched: 8. The CDR3 is CASSLVLPGTSGYEQYF. CDR3 nucleotide sequence: TGCGCCAGCAGCTTGGTACTCCCCGGGACTAGCGGGTACGAGCAGTACTTC.

The chain carries TRBV7-3 and TRBJ1-1; D unclear. Germline CDR1 reads SGHTA; CDR2 reads FQGTGA. The length of the CDR3 is 13 residues. The V end was cut by 1 base, the J end by 2 bases, with 5 bases between. The CDR3 loop reads CASSLRGNTEAFF. The DNA for the CDR3 is TGTGCCAGCAGCTTAAGAGGAAACACTGAAGCTTTCTTT.

The J gene is TRBJ2-3, the V gene TRBV28; 7 nucleotides agree with TRBD1. V lost 7 bases, J lost 2 bases, and 9 bases stayed unmatched. Germline V lookup: CDR1 MDHEN, CDR2 SYDVKM. This CDR3 is 15 amino acids long. The CDR3 coding sequence is TGTGCCAGCAATAAACAGGGGCACCCCACAGATACGCAGTATTTT. Its translation: CASNKQGHPTDTQYF.

The CDR3 DNA is TGTGCCACCAGCAGCCCCCGGGACTACCTACCGGAGTACTTC. Protein: CATSSPRDYLPEYF. This sequence joins TRBV15 and TRBJ2-5, with TRBD2 identical over 7 bases. This CDR3 has 14 amino acids. The junction had 13 bases not matched to a gene; V was cut back by 3 bases and J by 12 bases. Germline lookup yields CDR1 LNHNV and CDR2 YYDKDF (reference sequence).